A single sample gave rise to the 2 T cell receptor beta chains below, sequenced in a study of spatial heterogeneity in lung cancer. Findings and limits, study-wide: Counts that tracked tumor mutation counts were those of expanded intratumoral alpha and beta TCRs.

These receptors have no identified antigens. Each CDR3 protein is one row after TCRdb ran MiXCR on the 5' RACE reads. The sample has 13,000 or so distinct CDR3 sequences, under 7% seen once. Time point meaning: sample taken at primary tumor resection. This specimen consisted of lung tumor tissue, obtained at surgery. The receptors shown here come from a female donor with early-stage non-small cell lung cancer.

Within the sample, this clonotype is medium-sized. V is TRBV12-3 or TRBV12-4 and J is TRBJ2-3; 7 bases align to TRBD2. CDR3 length: 15 amino acids. Trimming at V came to 3 bases and at J to 2 bases, leaving 5 bases not matched to a gene. The CDR3: CASSLGAGTTDTQYF. DNA for the CDR3: TGTGCCAGCAGTTTGGGAGCGGGGACCACAGATACGCAGTATTTT.

This clonotype was observed at least ten times. This chain connects TRBV7-2 to TRBJ2-2; no definite D call. The V gene's germline CDR1 is SGHTA and CDR2 FQGNSA. This CDR3 spans 16 amino acids. V was clipped by 1 base and J by 5 bases, with 14 bases between them. For the CDR3, the DNA is TGTGCCAGCAGCTTAGTCCCCGACCGGAGTACCGGGGAGCTGTTTTTT. Translating it yields CASSLVPDRSTGELFF.